One and the same sample provided the 21 T cell receptor beta chains below, sequenced in a study of monozygotic twins with inflammatory bowel disease. TCRdb reworked the 5' RACE reads into one entry per CDR3 protein, no DNA. The sample totals approximately 200,000 distinct CDR3 sequences; its top ten clones hold around 1.5%. The sequenced material came from blood. These receptor sequences come from a human donor with ulcerative colitis or Crohn's disease, or a healthy co-twin of an affected twin (not recorded which).

V is TRBV5-1 and J is TRBJ1-6; TCRdb designates TRBD1, a call that cannot be tested without DNA. Germline values: CDR1 SGHRS, CDR2 YFSETQ. There are 13 residues in the CDR3. The CDR3 is CASRWDGKSPLHF.

The chain combines TRBV2 with TRBJ1-1. The CDR3 sequence is 17 residues long. Per the germline V gene, CDR1 is SNHLY and CDR2 is FYNNEI. CDR3 amino acids: CASSLTAGLLTNTEAFF.

The chain has TRBV3-1 and TRBJ1-1; TCRdb calls TRBD1, which cannot be checked without DNA. The CDR3 totals 15 residues. Germline values: CDR1 LGHDT, CDR2 YNNKEL (reference sequence). CDR3 loop: CASSHTGTGGTEAFF. The full variable domain, its missing parts supplied by reference TRBV3-1 and TRBJ1-1, is DTAVSQTPKYLVTQMGNDKSIKCEQNLGHDTMYWYKQDSKKFLKIMFSYNNKELIINETVPNRFSPKSPDKAHLNLHINSLELGDSAVYFCASSHTGTGGTEAFFGQGTRLTVV.

CDR3 protein: CSARVRNDNEKLFF. The chain joins TRBV20-1 to TRBJ1-4. Germline V gives CDR1 DFQATT, CDR2 SNEGSKA (reference sequence). This CDR3 region has 14 residues.

The genes are TRBV20-1 and TRBJ1-6; the TCRdb D gene call, TRBD1, has no DNA to confirm it. Germline V lookup: CDR1 DFQATT, CDR2 SNEGSKA (reference sequence). The CDR3 contains 13 residues. This CDR3 reads CSAKDRDSSPLHF.

The gene calls are TRBV14 and TRBJ2-5. CDR1 is SGHDN and CDR2 is FVKESK in the germline V gene. The CDR3 is 13 amino acids. CDR3 sequence reads: CASSHAPKETQYF.

The chain joins TRBV5-1 to TRBJ1-1. Germline-derived CDR1 and CDR2 are SGHRS and YFSETQ. The CDR3 has 13 residues. This CDR3 reads CASSLELTTEAFF.

The CDR3 sequence: CASKVLQTQYF. The J gene is TRBJ2-3, the V gene TRBV12-3 or TRBV12-4. This CDR3 spans 11 amino acids.

The chain has TRBV27 and TRBJ2-7; TCRdb names TRBD1, which stays unverified in the absence of DNA. The CDR3 is 14 residues long. CDR1 MNHEY and CDR2 SMNVEV come from the germline V gene (reference sequence). CDR3 residues: CASRPLALPYEQYF.

J is TRBJ2-1 and V is TRBV3-1. The CDR3 spans 13 residues. CDR1 is LGHDT and CDR2 is YNNKEL in the germline V gene (reference sequence). The CDR3 sequence is CASSPRVVDEQFF.

This chain connects TRBV5-6 to TRBJ1-5; TCRdb indicates TRBD1, and absent DNA this call remains unverified. This CDR3 is 13 amino acids long. Germline loops: CDR1 SGHDT, CDR2 YYEEEE. The CDR3 loop is CASSLRAGGPQHF.

The rearrangement links TRBV5-1 to TRBJ2-7. The CDR3 spans 13 residues. In germline, CDR1 is SGHRS, CDR2 YFSETQ. The CDR3 spells CASSLSLLYEQYF.

The genes are TRBV7-9 and TRBJ2-1; the D gene TCRdb calls, TRBD1, cannot be checked with no DNA. CDR3 length: 13 amino acids. CDR1 and CDR2 from the germline V gene are SEHNR and FQNEAQ (reference sequence). This CDR3 reads CASSLEPGALQFF.

The rearrangement uses TRBV5-1 and TRBJ2-6; the D gene TCRdb calls, TRBD1, cannot be checked with no DNA. Germline loops: CDR1 SGHRS, CDR2 YFSETQ. This CDR3 region has 18 residues. Here the CDR3 reads CASSLQGISGSGANVLTF.

The genes are TRBV6-4 and TRBJ2-3; TCRdb indicates TRBD2, and absent DNA this call remains unverified. The CDR3 contains 16 residues. The germline V gene has CDR1 MRHNA and CDR2 SNTAGT. The CDR3 reads CASTPTSSTGTDTQYF.

V is TRBV20-1 and J is TRBJ2-5; TCRdb's assignment of TRBD2 cannot be checked, as there is no DNA. The CDR3 is 15 amino acids. CDR1 and CDR2 (germline): DFQATT, SNEGSKA (reference sequence). Here the CDR3 reads CSASRLAGIQETQYF.

The chain couples TRBV5-1 to TRBJ2-5; with no DNA, the TCRdb D assignment of TRBD2 cannot be verified. This CDR3 is 15 amino acids long. Germline assignment: CDR1 SGHRS and CDR2 YFSETQ. The CDR3: CASSLGGTSGETQYF.

V is TRBV14 and J is TRBJ2-5; lacking DNA, the TRBD2 call made by TCRdb goes unchecked. CDR1 and CDR2 (germline): SGHDN, FVKESK. The CDR3 has 16 residues. This CDR3 reads CASSRGILPVRETQYF. Based on the CDR3 plus reference TRBV14 and TRBJ2-5, the full variable domain is EAGVTQFPSHSVIEKGQTVTLRCDPISGHDNLYWYRRVMGKEIKFLLHFVKESKQDESGMPNNRFLAERTGGTYSTLKVQPAELEDSGVYFCASSRGILPVRETQYFGPGTRLLVL.

Here the CDR3 reads CSARHLVWGYTF. The rearrangement links TRBV20-1 to TRBJ1-2. The CDR3 runs to 12 residues. Looked up from germline, CDR1 is DFQATT and CDR2 is SNEGSKA (reference sequence).

J is TRBJ2-3 and V is TRBV7-8; TCRdb proposes TRBD1, but this gene call is untestable without DNA. The CDR3 sequence is 15 residues long. Germline V gene lookup returns CDR1 SGHVS and CDR2 FQNEAQ. CDR3 region: CASSSSQGSRNTQYF.

This sequence joins TRBV29-1 and TRBJ2-7; the TRBD1 assignment by TCRdb is unverifiable without DNA. CDR3 length: 15 amino acids. Germline assignment: CDR1 SQVTM and CDR2 ANQGSEA. CDR3 sequence reads: CSVEEETGGSYEQYF.